This T cell receptor beta chain originates from a study of blood T cells in healthy people across ages. Germline V gene sequence: CDR1 DFQATT, CDR2 SNEGSKA (reference sequence). V dropped 3 bases and J dropped 4 bases, with 12 bases sitting between them. CDR3 length: 13 residues. For the second PCR, which ran for 7 to 11 cycles, a sample-barcoded 5' primer and a J-beta primer mix were used. TCRdb reanalysed the 5' RACE reads using MiXCR and keeps one entry per CDR3 protein. The sample has about 730,000 distinct CDR3 sequences, 43% seen once; the top ten hold more than 20%. The sequencing input was blood. The TCR was taken from a woman aged 55-69 years in good health. V usage is TRBV20-1 and J usage is TRBJ2-5, with D possibly being TRBD2 (6 bases). CDR3 in amino acids: CSASWGSGETQYF. The CDR3 DNA is TGCAGTGCTAGCTGGGGTAGCGGAGAGACCCAGTACTTC.